Below, one T cell receptor beta chain is given with its context. This entry is derived from a study of blood T cell repertoires in COVID-19. Some clones are missing from TCRdb's copy, which holds only in-frame ones; the method was immunoSEQ multiplex PCR. Here the sample spans under 350,000 clones, 86% being singletons. Germline values: CDR1 MNHEY, CDR2 SMNVEV (reference sequence). The V and J ends lost 1 base and 2 bases, in that order; junction bases with no gene match: 5. This CDR3 spans 16 amino acids. The TCR comes from a man aged 18 to 29 with active or convalescent COVID-19. Sequenced: peripheral blood. The chain couples TRBV27 to TRBJ2-1; 7 nucleotides match TRBD2. As DNA, the CDR3 is TGTGCCAGCAGTTTATATGACGGACTAGCCTACAATGAGCAGTTCTTC. Its protein is CASSLYDGLAYNEQFF.